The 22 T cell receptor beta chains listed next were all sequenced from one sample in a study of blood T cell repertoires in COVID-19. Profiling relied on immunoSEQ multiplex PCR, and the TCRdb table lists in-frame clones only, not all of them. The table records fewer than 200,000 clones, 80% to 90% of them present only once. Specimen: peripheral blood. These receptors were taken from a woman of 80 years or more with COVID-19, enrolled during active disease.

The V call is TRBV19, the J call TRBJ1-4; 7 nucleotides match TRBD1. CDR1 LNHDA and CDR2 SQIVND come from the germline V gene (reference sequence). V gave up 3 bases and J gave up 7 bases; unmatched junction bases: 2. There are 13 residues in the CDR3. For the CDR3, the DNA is TGTGCCAGTAGTATGACAGGGCGTGAAAAACTGTTTTTT. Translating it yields CASSMTGREKLFF.

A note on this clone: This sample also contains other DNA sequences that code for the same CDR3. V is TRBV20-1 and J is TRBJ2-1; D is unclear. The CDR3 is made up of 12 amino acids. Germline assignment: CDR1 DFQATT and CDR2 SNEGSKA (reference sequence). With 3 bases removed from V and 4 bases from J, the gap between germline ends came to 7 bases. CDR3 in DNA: TGCAGTGCTAGTCACGGTTACAATGAGCAGTTCTTC. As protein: CSASHGYNEQFF.

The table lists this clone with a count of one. The CDR3 spells CASSLDRGRTEIRGTQYF. The CDR3 DNA follows: TGTGCCAGCAGCCTCGACAGGGGGCGAACCGAGATTCGGGGGACCCAGTACTTC. This sequence joins TRBV5-5 and TRBJ2-5; TRBD1 matches at 10 bases. CDR1 and CDR2 from the germline V gene are SGHKS and YYEKEE (reference sequence). The CDR3 length is 18 residues. The trim removed 4 bases at V and 7 bases at J, leaving 19 bases unmatched.

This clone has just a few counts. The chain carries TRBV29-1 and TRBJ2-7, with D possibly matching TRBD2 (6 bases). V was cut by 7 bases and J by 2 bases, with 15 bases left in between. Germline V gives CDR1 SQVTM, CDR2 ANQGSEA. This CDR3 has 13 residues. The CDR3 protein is CSACSGTTYEQYF. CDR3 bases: TGCAGCGCGTGTAGCGGCACAACCTACGAGCAGTACTTC.

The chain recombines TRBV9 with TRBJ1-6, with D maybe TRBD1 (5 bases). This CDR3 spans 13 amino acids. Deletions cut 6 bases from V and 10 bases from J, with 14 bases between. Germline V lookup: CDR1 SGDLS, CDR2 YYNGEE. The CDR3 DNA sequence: TGTGCCAGCAAGCAGGGTATACGGTCACCCCTCCACTTT. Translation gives CASKQGIRSPLHF.

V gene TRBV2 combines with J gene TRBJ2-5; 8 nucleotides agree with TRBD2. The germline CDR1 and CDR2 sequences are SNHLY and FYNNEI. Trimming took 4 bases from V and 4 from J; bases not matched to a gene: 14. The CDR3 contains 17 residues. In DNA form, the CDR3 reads TGTGCCAGCAGTGGGCCGGGGGGGGCGTATTCCGGAGAGACCCAGTACTTC. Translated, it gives CASSGPGGAYSGETQYF. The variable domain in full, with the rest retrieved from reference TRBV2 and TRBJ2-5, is EPEVTQTPSHQVTQMGQEVILRCVPISNHLYFYWYRQILGQKVEFLVSFYNNEISEKSEIFDDQFSVERPDGSNFTLKIRSTKLEDSAMYFCASSGPGGAYSGETQYFGPGTRLLVL.

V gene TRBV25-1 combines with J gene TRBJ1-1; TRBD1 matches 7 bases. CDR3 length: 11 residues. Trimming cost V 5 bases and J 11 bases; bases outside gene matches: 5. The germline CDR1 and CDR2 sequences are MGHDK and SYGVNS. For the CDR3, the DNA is TGTGCCAGCAGTCAGACAGGGATCGCTTTCTTT. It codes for CASSQTGIAFF. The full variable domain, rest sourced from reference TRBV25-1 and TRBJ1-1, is EADIYQTPRYLVIGTGKKITLECSQTMGHDKMYWYQQDPGMELHLIHYSYGVNSTEKGDLSSESTVSRIRTEHFPLTLESARPSHTSQYLCASSQTGIAFFGQGTRLTVV.

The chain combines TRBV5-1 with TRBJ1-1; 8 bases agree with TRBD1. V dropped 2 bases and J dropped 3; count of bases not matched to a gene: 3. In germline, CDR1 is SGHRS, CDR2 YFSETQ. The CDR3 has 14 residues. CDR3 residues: CASSFNRGYTEAFF. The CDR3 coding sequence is TGCGCCAGCAGCTTTAACAGGGGGTACACTGAAGCTTTCTTT.

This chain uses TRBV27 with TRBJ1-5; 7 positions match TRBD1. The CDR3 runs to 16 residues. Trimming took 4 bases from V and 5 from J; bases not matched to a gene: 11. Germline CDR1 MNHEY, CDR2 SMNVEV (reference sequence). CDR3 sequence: CASSSYNRQGDQPQHF. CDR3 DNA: TGTGCCAGCAGTTCTTACAACCGACAGGGTGATCAGCCCCAGCATTTT.

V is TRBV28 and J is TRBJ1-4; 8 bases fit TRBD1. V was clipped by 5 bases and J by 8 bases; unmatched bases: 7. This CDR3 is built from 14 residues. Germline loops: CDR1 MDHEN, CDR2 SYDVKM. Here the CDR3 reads CASSLTGVGEKLFF. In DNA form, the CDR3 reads TGTGCCAGCAGTCTGACAGGGGTCGGGGAAAAACTGTTTTTT.

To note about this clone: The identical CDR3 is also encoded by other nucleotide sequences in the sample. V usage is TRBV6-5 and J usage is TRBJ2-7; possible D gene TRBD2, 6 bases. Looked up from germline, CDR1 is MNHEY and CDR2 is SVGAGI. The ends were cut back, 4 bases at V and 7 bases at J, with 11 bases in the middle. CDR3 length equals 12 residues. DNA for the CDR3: TGTGCCAGCAGTTTGACTGGAGGGGAGCAGTACTTC. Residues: CASSLTGGEQYF.

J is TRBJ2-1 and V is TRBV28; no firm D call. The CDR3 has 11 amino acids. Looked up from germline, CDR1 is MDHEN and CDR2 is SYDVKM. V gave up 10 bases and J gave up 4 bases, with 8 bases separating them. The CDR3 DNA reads TGTGCCATTACCGGGTACAATGAGCAGTTCTTC. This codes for CAITGYNEQFF.

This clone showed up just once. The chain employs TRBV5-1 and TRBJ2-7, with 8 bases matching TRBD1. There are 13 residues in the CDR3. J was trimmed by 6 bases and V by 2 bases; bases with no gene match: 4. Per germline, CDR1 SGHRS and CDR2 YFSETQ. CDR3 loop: CASSFPGGAEQYF. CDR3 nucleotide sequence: TGCGCCAGCAGCTTCCCAGGGGGCGCCGAGCAGTACTTC.

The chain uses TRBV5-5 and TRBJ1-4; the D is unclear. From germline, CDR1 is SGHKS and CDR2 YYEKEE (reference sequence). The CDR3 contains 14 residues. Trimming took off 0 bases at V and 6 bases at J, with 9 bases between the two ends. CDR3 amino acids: CASSLDSLYEKLFF. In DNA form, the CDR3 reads TGTGCCAGCAGCTTGGACAGCCTATATGAAAAACTGTTTTTT.

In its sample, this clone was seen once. This CDR3 reads CASSTDAGGELFF. The CDR3 DNA is TGTGCCAGCAGTACGGATGCGGGCGGGGAGCTGTTTTTT. This chain links TRBV2 with TRBJ2-2, with D perhaps TRBD2 (5 bases). CDR1 and CDR2 (germline): SNHLY, FYNNEI. Trimming took off 5 bases at V and 7 bases at J, with 11 bases between the two ends. This CDR3 comprises 13 residues.

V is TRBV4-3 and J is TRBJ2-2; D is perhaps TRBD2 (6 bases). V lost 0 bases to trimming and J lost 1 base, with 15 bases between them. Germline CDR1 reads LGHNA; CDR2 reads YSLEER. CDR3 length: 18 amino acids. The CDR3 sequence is CASSQELARVGNTGELFF. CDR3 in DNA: TGCGCCAGCAGCCAAGAGCTAGCGAGGGTGGGGAACACCGGGGAGCTGTTTTTT.

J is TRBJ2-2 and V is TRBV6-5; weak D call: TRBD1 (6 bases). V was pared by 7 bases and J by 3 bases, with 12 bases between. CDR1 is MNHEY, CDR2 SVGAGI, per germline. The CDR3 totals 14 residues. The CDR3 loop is CASNRDIDTGELFF. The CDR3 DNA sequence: TGTGCCAGCAATCGGGACATAGACACCGGGGAGCTGTTTTTT.

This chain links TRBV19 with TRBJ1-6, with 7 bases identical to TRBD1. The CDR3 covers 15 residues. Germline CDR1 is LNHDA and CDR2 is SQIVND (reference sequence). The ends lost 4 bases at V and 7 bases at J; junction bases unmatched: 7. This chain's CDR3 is CASSTEGGGNSPLHF. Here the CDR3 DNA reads TGTGCCAGTAGTACTGAAGGAGGGGGCAATTCACCCCTCCACTTT. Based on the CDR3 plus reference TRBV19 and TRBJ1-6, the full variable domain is DGGITQSPKYLFRKEGQNVTLSCEQNLNHDAMYWYRQDPGQGLRLIYYSQIVNDFQKGDIAEGYSVSREKKESFPLTVTSAQKNPTAFYLCASSTEGGGNSPLHFGNGTRLTVT.

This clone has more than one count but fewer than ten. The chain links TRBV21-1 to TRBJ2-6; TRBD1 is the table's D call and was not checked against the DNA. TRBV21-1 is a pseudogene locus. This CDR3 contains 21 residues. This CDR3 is CASSKGQGARSGDSGANVLTF. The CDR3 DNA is TGTGCCAGCAGCAAGGGGCAGGGGGCGCGAAGCGGGGACTCTGGGGCCAACGTCCTGACTTTC.

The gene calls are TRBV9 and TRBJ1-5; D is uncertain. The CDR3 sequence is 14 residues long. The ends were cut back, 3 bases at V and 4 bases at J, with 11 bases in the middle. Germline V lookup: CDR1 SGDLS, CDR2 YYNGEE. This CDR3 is CASSARHGNQPQHF. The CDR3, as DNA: TGTGCCAGCAGCGCGCGACATGGAAATCAGCCCCAGCATTTT. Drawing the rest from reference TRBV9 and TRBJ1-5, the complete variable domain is DSGVTQTPKHLITATGQRVTLRCSPRSGDLSVYWYQQSLDQGLQFLIQYYNGEERAKGNILERFSAQQFPDLHSELNLSSLELGDSALYFCASSARHGNQPQHFGDGTRLSIL.

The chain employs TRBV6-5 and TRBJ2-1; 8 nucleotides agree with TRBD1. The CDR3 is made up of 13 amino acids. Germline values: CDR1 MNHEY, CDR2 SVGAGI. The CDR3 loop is CGIRTGINNEQFF. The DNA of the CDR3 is TGTGGAATCCGGACAGGGATCAACAATGAGCAGTTCTTC.

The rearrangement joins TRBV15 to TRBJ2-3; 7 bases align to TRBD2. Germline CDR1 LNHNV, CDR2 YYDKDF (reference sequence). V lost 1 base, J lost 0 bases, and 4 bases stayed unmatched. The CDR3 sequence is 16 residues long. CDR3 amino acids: CATSRGLAESTDTQYF. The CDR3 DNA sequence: TGTGCCACCAGCAGAGGGCTAGCGGAGAGCACAGATACGCAGTATTTT.